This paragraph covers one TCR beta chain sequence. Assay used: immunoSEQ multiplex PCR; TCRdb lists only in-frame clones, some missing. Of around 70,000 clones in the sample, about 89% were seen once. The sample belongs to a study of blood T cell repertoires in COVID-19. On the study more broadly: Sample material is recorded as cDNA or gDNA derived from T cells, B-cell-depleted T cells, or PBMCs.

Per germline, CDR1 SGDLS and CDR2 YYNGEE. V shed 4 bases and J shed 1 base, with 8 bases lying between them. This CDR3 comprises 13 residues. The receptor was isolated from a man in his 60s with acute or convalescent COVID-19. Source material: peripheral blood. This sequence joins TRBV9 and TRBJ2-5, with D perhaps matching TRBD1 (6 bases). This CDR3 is CASSWDTQETQYF. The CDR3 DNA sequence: TGTGCCAGCAGCTGGGACACCCAAGAGACCCAGTACTTC.